These 13 T cell receptor beta chains share one sample of origin, sequenced in a study of graft-versus-host responses after intestinal transplantation. The antigens for these receptors are not known. Assay used: immunoSEQ multiplex PCR; TCRdb lists only in-frame clones, some missing. The sample yields some 35,000 clones, approximately 95% seen once. The sequencing here drew on unstimulated CD4+ T cells sorted from spleen or lymph node cells, taken before transplant. These TCRs come from a human donor who was the organ donor for an intestinal transplant.

The rearrangement uses TRBV10-1 and TRBJ2-7; the D gene could be TRBD1 or TRBD2 (5 bases each). The CDR3 is 14 residues long. Germline lookup yields CDR1 WNHNN and CDR2 SYGVQD (reference sequence). V gave up 5 bases and J gave up 0 bases, with 11 bases separating them. CDR3 residues: CASSPAGSSYEQYF. CDR3 bases: TGCGCCAGCAGTCCGGCAGGGAGCTCCTACGAGCAGTACTTC.

The rearrangement uses TRBV21-1 and TRBJ2-1; TRBD2, the D gene given by the table, was not confirmed from the DNA. TRBV21-1 is deemed a pseudogene. The CDR3 extends over 14 amino acids. DNA of the CDR3: TGTGCCAGCAGCAGGCTAGCGCAGGACAATGAGCAGTTCTTC. Its translation: CASSRLAQDNEQFF.

The V and J genes are TRBV28 and TRBJ1-1; 8 bases align to TRBD1. The CDR3 sequence is 15 residues long. Trimming cost V 3 bases and J 4 bases; bases outside gene matches: 7. Germline V gives CDR1 MDHEN, CDR2 SYDVKM. CDR3 nucleotides: TGTGCCAGCAGTTTCCCCGGACAGGGAGGCACTGAAGCTTTCTTT. It encodes CASSFPGQGGTEAFF.

The chain recombines TRBV6-1 with TRBJ2-7; D is unresolved. Germline-derived CDR1 and CDR2 are MNHNS and SASEGT. V gave up 3 bases and J gave up 4 bases, with 4 bases separating them. This CDR3 has 11 amino acids. The CDR3 nucleotides read TGTGCCAGCAGTGATAGATACGAGCAGTACTTC. Translation: CASSDRYEQYF.

The count of this clone is one. The V call is TRBV4-1, the J call TRBJ1-2, with D perhaps TRBD1 (5 bases). Germline V gives CDR1 MGHRA, CDR2 YSYEKL. V was clipped by 1 base and J by 0 bases, with 12 bases between them. The CDR3 is made up of 16 amino acids. CDR3 in DNA: TGCGCCAGCAGCCAAGGGGCGGGACGGACTAACTATGGCTACACCTTC. This translates into CASSQGAGRTNYGYTF.

V gene TRBV7-9 combines with J gene TRBJ2-3, with TRBD2 as a possible D gene (6 bases). Germline V CDR1 and CDR2: SEHNR, FQNEAQ (reference sequence). With 0 bases removed from V and 4 bases from J, the gap between germline ends came to 17 bases. This CDR3 has 17 amino acids. CDR3 DNA: TGTGCCAGCAGCTTAGCATCCGGGAGTATACACGCAGATACGCAGTATTTT. Its translation is CASSLASGSIHADTQYF.

The gene calls are TRBV4-3 and TRBJ1-1; no clear D. The CDR3 spans 16 residues. Germline loops: CDR1 LGHNA, CDR2 YSLEER. V lost 0 bases and J 1 base, leaving 12 bases between the germline ends. In DNA, the CDR3 is TGCGCCAGCAGCCAAGATCGGACTGTTGCGAACACTGAAGCTTTCTTT. It encodes CASSQDRTVANTEAFF.

This clone has just one count. The gene calls are TRBV4-3 and TRBJ2-5; perhaps TRBD1 as D (6 bases). The DNA end favors TRBJ2-7, so the J call may be wrong. CDR3 length equals 14 residues. Germline CDR1 LGHNA, CDR2 YSLEER. The CDR3 DNA sequence: TGCGCCAGCAGCCAAGAGCCGGGACACTACGAGCAGTACTTC. Residues: CASSQEPGHYEQYF.

The chain uses TRBV6-6 and TRBJ1-5, with D maybe TRBD1 (6 bases). CDR3 length: 16 amino acids. Trimming stripped 8 bases from V and 4 bases from J, with 21 bases between. In germline, CDR1 is MNHNY, CDR2 SVGAGI (reference sequence). The CDR3 bases are TGTGCCAGCCAGATGGGGGCCCTTCTGGGGAATCAGCCCCAGCATTTT. Translation: CASQMGALLGNQPQHF.

The table lists this clone with a few counts. V gene TRBV7-9 combines with J gene TRBJ1-6, with a weak D call TRBD1 (5 bases). CDR1 is SEHNR, CDR2 FQNEAQ, per germline (reference sequence). V was cut by 4 bases and J by 3 bases, with 13 bases left in between. The CDR3 covers 16 residues. CDR3 residues: CASSSPRGVYNSPLHF. CDR3 coding DNA: TGTGCCAGCAGCTCTCCCCGGGGGGTCTATAATTCACCCCTCCACTTT.

V and J are TRBV4-1 and TRBJ2-3; TRBD2 might be the D (6 bases). The CDR3 extends over 16 amino acids. Between the trimmed V and J ends, which lost 0 bases and 2 bases, there was a span of 12 bases. Germline V lookup: CDR1 MGHRA, CDR2 YSYEKL. In DNA form, the CDR3 reads TGCGCCAGCAGCCAAGATGCAGGGACTTTCACAGATACGCAGTATTTT. Amino acids: CASSQDAGTFTDTQYF.

This sequence joins TRBV5-1 and TRBJ2-5, with D possibly being TRBD1 (6 bases). Per germline, CDR1 SGHRS and CDR2 YFSETQ. The CDR3 covers 14 residues. The ends were cut back, 0 bases at V and 4 bases at J, with 10 bases in the middle. For the CDR3, the DNA is TGCGCCAGCAGCTTGGGACAGGCAACAGAGACCCAGTACTTC. Amino acids: CASSLGQATETQYF.

The V gene is TRBV5-4, the J gene TRBJ2-5; unclear D gene. V lost 4 bases to trimming and J lost 5 bases, with 12 bases between them. The CDR3 consists of 13 residues. Germline V lookup: CDR1 SGHNT, CDR2 YYREEE (reference sequence). In DNA form, the CDR3 reads TGTGCCAGCAGCCGAGCCTCCGGGGAGACCCAGTACTTC. It codes for CASSRASGETQYF.